Sequencing of this T cell receptor beta chain was carried out in a study of identical twins. This clonotype appeared many times. Its antigen is as yet unknown. This CDR3 contains 17 residues. The V segment lost 6 bases and the J segment 3 bases; nucleotides outside the gene matches: 12. Germline V gene lookup returns CDR1 SNHLY and CDR2 FYNNEI. Findings and limits, study-wide: Alpha sequences that were out-of-frame and twin-shared showed an excess of low generation probability. Cross-sectional statistical analysis was relied on for the conclusions, without the same donors being followed. The models systematically underestimated how much out-of-frame TCR alpha was shared in monozygotic twins.

TCRdb re-called the 5' RACE reads with MiXCR, one entry per CDR3 protein. This sample has 500,000 to 700,000 distinct CDR3 sequences, with roughly 7.2% found just once. The same data also went into a second study, on yellow fever vaccine responses in identical twins.

The chain carries TRBV2 and TRBJ1-2; 11 bases align to TRBD1. Sequenced material: PBMCs. The source is a woman between 18 and 29 years old in good health. Written as DNA, the CDR3 is TGTGCCAGCAGGGGACCCGGGACAGGGGGAGTCGACTATGGCTACACCTTC. It is translated as CASRGPGTGGVDYGYTF.